The 6 T cell receptor beta chains below come from one sample, sequenced in a study of T cell clonality in common variable immunodeficiency. Whole-study findings and limits: Fewer deletions and N-nucleotide insertions were reportedly seen in common variable immunodeficiency TCR beta sequences.

Their antigens remain unidentified. The table came from immunoSEQ multiplex PCR; TCRdb's copy has only in-frame clones and leaves some out. Here the sample table reports about 15,000 clones. Sequenced material: peripheral blood mononuclear cells. These TCRs come from a human donor with common variable immunodeficiency.

With respect to this clone: The read comes to an end 3 residues before the CDR3 does, leaving the germline J gene to fill in the end. The J gene is TRBJ2-5, the V gene TRBV5-1, with TRBD2 as a possible D gene (6 bases). Germline CDR1 and CDR2: SGHRS and YFSETQ. V shed 0 bases and J shed 1 base, with 7 bases lying between them. The CDR3 is 14 amino acids. CDR3 residues: CASSLGGVQETQYF. CDR3 DNA, as far as it was read: TGCGCCAGCAGCTTGGGGGGGGTCCAAGAGACC.

The CDR3 loop is CASSLAGTGGLDTQYF. Incomplete CDR3 DNA: TGCGCCAGCAGCTTGGCTGGGACAGGGGGATTAGATACG. V and J are TRBV5-1 and TRBJ2-3; 11 bases agree with TRBD1. With the read ending 3 residues before the CDR3 end, the germline J gene is used to fill in that end. The CDR3 spans 16 residues. J lost 5 bases, V lost 0 bases, and 5 bases had no gene match. From germline, CDR1 is SGHRS and CDR2 YFSETQ.

This clone is labeled medium-sized based on frequency. The read ends 3 residues shy of where the CDR3 ends; the end is completed using the germline J gene. This chain uses TRBV7-3 with TRBJ2-1; 9 nucleotides match TRBD2. Looked up from germline, CDR1 is SGHTA and CDR2 is FQGTGA. The CDR3 spans 15 residues. V dropped 3 bases and J dropped 3; count of bases not matched to a gene: 3. The CDR3 sequence: CASSFAGGYYNEQFF. The covered CDR3 bases are TGTGCCAGCAGCTTCGCGGGAGGGTACTACAATGAG.

Worth noting for this clone: The read gets to within 3 residues of the CDR3 end, and the germline J gene fills in the rest. The gene calls are TRBV5-4 and TRBJ2-1, with no clear D. V was pared by 4 bases and J by 5 bases, with 13 bases between. This CDR3 spans 14 amino acids. Germline V lookup: CDR1 SGHNT, CDR2 YYREEE (reference sequence). The CDR3 loop reads CASSRSASDNEQFF. The covered CDR3 bases are TGTGCCAGCAGCCGGAGTGCCAGCGACAATGAG.

Regarding this clone: The CDR3 extends 3 residues past the end of the read, so its final part is completed from the germline J gene. V usage is TRBV11-3 and J usage is TRBJ2-7; maybe TRBD1 (6 bases). Trimming removed 5 bases from V and 2 bases from J, with 13 bases in between. The CDR3 runs to 14 residues. The germline CDR1 and CDR2 sequences are SGHNT and YENEEA. CDR3 DNA (partial): TGTGCCAGCAGCCCCGAGGGGACAACCTACGAG. This gives the protein CASSPEGTTYE. The complete CDR3 reads CASSPEGTTYEQYF.

On this clone: Sequencing ends 3 residues short of the CDR3 end; the germline J gene provides the rest. This chain connects TRBV5-1 to TRBJ2-1; TRBD2 aligns across 10 bases. Germline loops: CDR1 SGHRS, CDR2 YFSETQ. The length of the CDR3 is 17 residues. V was clipped by 1 base and J by 7 bases; unmatched bases: 11. The covered CDR3 bases are TGCGCCAGCAGCTTGACCTACGGGACTAGCGAGTGGAATGAG. As protein: CASSLTYGTSEWNE. The full CDR3 protein is CASSLTYGTSEWNEQFF.